This T cell receptor beta chain was recorded in a study of cytomegalovirus exposure and HLA in healthy donors. Germline CDR1 and CDR2: SNHLY and FYNNEI. This CDR3 region has 15 residues. V was pared by 6 bases and J by 4 bases, with 6 bases of the junction left unmatched. Primers: 60 Vbeta forward and 13 Jbeta reverse. The table came from immunoSEQ multiplex PCR; TCRdb's copy has only in-frame clones and leaves some out. The repertoire includes over 85,000 clones, 70% to 90% of them detected once, and 2% to 3% sits in the top ten. Sequencing was done on a sample of PBMCs. This TCR derives from a man aged 35 to 55 in good health and CMV-seronegative. V is TRBV2 and J is TRBJ2-2; 9 bases line up with TRBD1. The CDR3 sequence is CASRSGTGRTGELFF. CDR3 coding DNA: TGTGCCAGCAGGTCCGGGACAGGGCGCACCGGGGAGCTGTTTTTT.